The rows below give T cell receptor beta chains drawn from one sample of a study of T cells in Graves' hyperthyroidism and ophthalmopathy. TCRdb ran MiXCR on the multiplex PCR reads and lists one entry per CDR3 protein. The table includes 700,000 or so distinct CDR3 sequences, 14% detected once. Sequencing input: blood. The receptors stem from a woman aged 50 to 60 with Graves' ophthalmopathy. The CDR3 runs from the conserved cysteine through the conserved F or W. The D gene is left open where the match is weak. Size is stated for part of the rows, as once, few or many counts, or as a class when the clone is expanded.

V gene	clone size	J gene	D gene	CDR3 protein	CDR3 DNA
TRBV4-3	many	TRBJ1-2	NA	CASSQDGGSNYGYTF	TGCGCCAGCAGCCAAGATGGGGGGTCGAACTATGGCTACACCTTC
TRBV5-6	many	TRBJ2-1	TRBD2	CASSLLGTSLIHEQFF	TGTGCCAGCAGCTTGTTAGGGACTAGTTTGATCCATGAGCAGTTCTTC
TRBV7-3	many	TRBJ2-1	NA	CASSLRRDNNEQFF	TGTGCCAGCAGCTTACGGCGGGATAACAATGAGCAGTTCTTC
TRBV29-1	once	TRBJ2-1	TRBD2	CSVEGLAGPHGPFF	TGCAGCGTTGAAGGACTAGCGGGCCCCCACGGGCCGTTCTTC
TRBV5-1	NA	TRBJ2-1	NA	CASSLADDYNEQFF	TGCGCCAGCAGCTTGGCCGACGACTACAATGAGCAGTTCTTC
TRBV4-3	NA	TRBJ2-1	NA	CASSQDRPSLYNEQFF	TGCGCCAGCAGCCAAGACAGGCCGAGCCTCTACAATGAGCAGTTCTTC
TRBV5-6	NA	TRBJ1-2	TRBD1	CASSLSRGLWGYTF	TGTGCCAGCAGCTTGTCCAGGGGGCTTTGGGGCTACACCTTC
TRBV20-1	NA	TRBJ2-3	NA	CSAKDRRGADTQYF	TGCAGTGCTAAAGATCGTCGAGGAGCAGATACGCAGTATTTT
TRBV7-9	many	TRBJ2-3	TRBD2	CASSTGTSGTDTQYF	TGTGCCAGCAGCACAGGGACTAGCGGAACAGATACGCAGTATTTT
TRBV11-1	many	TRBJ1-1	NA	CASSSPLRGENTEAFF	TGTGCCAGCAGCTCCCCCCTGAGGGGAGAGAACACTGAAGCTTTCTTT
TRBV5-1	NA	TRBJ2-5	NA	CASSFFSQGQRRVETQYF	TGCGCCAGCAGCTTTTTCTCGCAGGGCCAGCGGAGGGTGGAGACCCAGTACTTC
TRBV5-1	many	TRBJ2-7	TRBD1	CASSLLNAGGTEQYF	TGCGCCAGCAGCTTGCTGAACGCAGGGGGCACCGAGCAGTACTTC
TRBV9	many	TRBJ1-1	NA	CASSPGRMGTEAFF	TGTGCCAGCAGCCCCGGGCGGATGGGGACTGAAGCTTTCTTT
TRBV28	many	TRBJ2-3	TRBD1	CASSPTPRQGGRTDTQYF	TGTGCCAGCAGTCCGACCCCTAGACAAGGGGGCAGGACAGATACGCAGTATTTT
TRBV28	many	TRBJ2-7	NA	CASSFNSGDTYEQYF	TGTGCCAGCAGTTTTAATTCGGGGGACACCTACGAGCAGTACTTC
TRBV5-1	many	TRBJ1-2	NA	CASSLEGLGYTF	TGCGCCAGCAGCTTGGAGGGTCTTGGCTACACCTTC
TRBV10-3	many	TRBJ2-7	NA	CAISDREPYEQYF	TGTGCCATCAGTGACAGGGAGCCCTACGAGCAGTACTTC
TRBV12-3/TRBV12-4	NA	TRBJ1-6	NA	CASSLARVSPLHF	TGTGCCAGCAGTTTAGCCAGGGTTTCACCCCTCCACTTT
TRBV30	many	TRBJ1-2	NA	CAWSDGTQGNYGYTF	TGTGCCTGGAGTGACGGGACGCAGGGTAACTATGGCTACACCTTC
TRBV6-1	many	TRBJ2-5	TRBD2	CASRPTSGRARQETQYF	TGTGCCAGCAGGCCGACTAGCGGGAGGGCGAGGCAAGAGACCCAGTACTTC
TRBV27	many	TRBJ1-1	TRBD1	CASSKGQMNTEAFF	TGTGCCAGCAGTAAGGGACAGATGAACACTGAAGCTTTCTTT
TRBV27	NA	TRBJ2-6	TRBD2	CASSPAGGSGANVPTF	TGTGCCAGCAGTCCAGCGGGAGGCTCTGGGGCCAACGTCCCGACTTTC
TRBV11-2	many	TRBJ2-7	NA	CASSLNGWQVGYEQYF	TGTGCCAGCAGCCTGAATGGGTGGCAGGTTGGGTACGAGCAGTACTTC